This TCR beta chain was profiled in a study of CD8 T cells in Susac syndrome. V shed 4 bases and J shed 1 base, with 9 bases lying between them. Germline-derived CDR1 and CDR2 are LGHDT and YNNKEL (reference sequence). The CDR3 is 14 residues long. RNA, at about 0.5 to 1 ug, was reverse transcribed with random hexamers. TCRdb itself ran the immunoSEQ multiplex PCR reads through MiXCR, one entry per CDR3 protein. This sample yields 250,000 to 300,000 distinct CDR3 sequences, of which approximately 89% are seen a single time; 0.18% belongs to the top ten. The clonotype originates from a human donor with multiple sclerosis. Sequences were obtained from CD8+ T cells from PBMCs. The chain has TRBV3-1 and TRBJ2-3; possibly TRBD2 for D (5 bases). In DNA, the CDR3 is TGTGCCAGCAGCCGACGGACTCGCACAGATACGCAGTATTTT. Translating gives CASSRRTRTDTQYF.